This T cell receptor beta chain was recorded in a study of T cell changes during pregnancy in multiple sclerosis. Trimming at V came to 0 bases and at J to 5 bases, leaving 3 bases not matched to a gene. CDR3 length equals 16 residues. Germline V gene data show CDR1 as SGHRS and CDR2 as YFSETQ. Assay: immunoSEQ multiplex PCR; the TCRdb copy retains only in-frame clones and omits some. The sample shows roughly 49,000 clones, about 90% of them seen only once. The clonotype was recovered from a female donor in good health, enrolled as a control in a pregnancy study. The specimen was peripheral blood, collected in the first trimester of pregnancy. The J gene is TRBJ2-1, the V gene TRBV5-1, with TRBD2 matching 12 bases. CDR3 in amino acids: CASSLVLAGGHNEQFF. The DNA of the CDR3 is TGCGCCAGCAGCTTGGTCCTAGCGGGAGGGCACAATGAGCAGTTCTTC.